The T cell receptor (beta chain) described here comes from a study of T cell responses to AZD1222 COVID-19 vaccine. This CDR3 comprises 16 residues. Germline assignment: CDR1 LNHDA and CDR2 SQIVND (reference sequence). Unmatched junction bases numbered 11, after V lost 7 bases and J lost 6 bases. Generated by immunoSEQ multiplex PCR, the TCRdb table keeps only in-frame clones and is missing some. The sample comprises approximately 110,000 clones, around 92% of which are singletons, and 4.4% rests with the top ten. The clonotype comes from an adult in good health. The source was peripheral blood, collected on day 0 of AZD1222 vaccination. This chain connects TRBV19 to TRBJ2-7; 14 nucleotides agree with TRBD2. The CDR3 DNA is TGTGCCAGTAACTCTCCCGGGACTAGCGGGAGTCGCGAGCAGTACTTC. Its protein product is CASNSPGTSGSREQYF.